Presented here are 21 T cell receptor beta chains from one specimen sequenced in a study of T-cell memory formation after mild COVID-19. TCRdb called the 5' RACE reads again in MiXCR, with one record for every CDR3 protein. This table has about 190,000 distinct CDR3 sequences, approximately 20% appearing once. The sequenced material came from PBMCs or a T cell subset sorted from them (not recorded which). The origin of the receptors is an adult woman who had mild COVID-19 (a few samples of this study predate the infection). Cell type and time point are not known.

This clonotype was found a few times. This chain uses TRBV5-1 with TRBJ1-4; no definite D call. The CDR3 is made up of 13 amino acids. Trimming shortened V by 0 bases and J by 6 bases, and 6 bases separated the two germline ends. CDR1 SGHRS and CDR2 YFSETQ come from the germline V gene. The CDR3 loop reads CASSLDPHEKLFF. Written as DNA, the CDR3 is TGCGCCAGCAGCTTGGACCCCCATGAAAAACTGTTTTTT.

This clonotype was picked up one time. This may be a read error: a much more frequent sequence differs by one nucleotide. V and J are TRBV5-1 and TRBJ2-7; 8 bases line up with TRBD1. Germline V CDR1 and CDR2: SGHRS, YFSETQ. The V gene end was trimmed by 3 bases and the J gene end by 2 bases; junction bases not matched to a gene: 4. The length of the CDR3 is 14 residues. The CDR3 sequence: CASSSRTGTYEQYF. The CDR3 region has the DNA TGCGCCAGCAGCTCCCGGACAGGGACCTACGAGCAGTACTTC.

The V call is TRBV5-4, the J call TRBJ2-1, with D unresolved. Trimming took 0 bases from V and 6 from J, leaving 10 bases between them. CDR3 length: 14 amino acids. Germline CDR1 reads SGHNT; CDR2 reads YYREEE (reference sequence). The CDR3 loop is CASSLGAEPNEQFF. The CDR3 DNA follows: TGTGCCAGCAGCTTGGGGGCTGAACCCAATGAGCAGTTCTTC. Together with reference TRBV5-4 and TRBJ2-1, the CDR3 gives the full variable domain: ETGVTQSPTHLIKTRGQQVTLRCSSQSGHNTVSWYQQALGQGPQFIFQYYREEENGRGNFPPRFSGLQFPNYSSELNVNALELDDSALYLCASSLGAEPNEQFFGPGTRLTVL.

In its sample, this clonotype was seen a few times. The chain employs TRBV20-1 and TRBJ2-1, with 11 bases fitting TRBD2. The CDR3 has 16 amino acids. Germline lookup yields CDR1 DFQATT and CDR2 SNEGSKA (reference sequence). V trimming: 0 bases; J trimming: 9 bases; junction bases outside the gene matches: 10. The CDR3 protein is CSARDRLAGGGGEQFF. In nucleotides, the CDR3 is TGCAGTGCTAGAGATCGATTAGCGGGAGGGGGCGGTGAGCAGTTCTTC.

This clonotype came up a few times. The V and J genes are TRBV4-1 and TRBJ2-3, with D tentatively TRBD1 (5 bases). This CDR3 has 16 amino acids. Trimming left V 3 bases short and J 3 bases short, with 16 bases between. Germline lookup yields CDR1 MGHRA and CDR2 YSYEKL. CDR3 residues: CASSQGRAEGTDTQYF. The DNA of the CDR3 is TGCGCCAGCAGCCAGGGCAGGGCCGAAGGGACAGATACGCAGTATTTT.

The rearrangement links TRBV7-6 to TRBJ2-2, with 12 positions matching TRBD1. J was trimmed by 3 bases and V by 4 bases; bases with no gene match: 15. Germline-derived CDR1 and CDR2 are SGHVS and FNYEAQ. There are 20 residues in the CDR3. As DNA, the CDR3 is TGTGCCAGCAGCTCCGTCCCAACCGGGACAGGGGGCCGATACACCGGGGAGCTGTTTTTT. Its protein product is CASSSVPTGTGGRYTGELFF.

The chain links TRBV20-1 to TRBJ1-6, with D tentatively TRBD1 (6 bases). Germline V gene sequence: CDR1 DFQATT, CDR2 SNEGSKA (reference sequence). Trimming left V 3 bases short and J 6 bases short, with 18 bases between. The CDR3 spans 16 residues. This CDR3 reads CSASRSGGRGNSPLHF. The CDR3 DNA follows: TGCAGTGCTAGTCGGAGCGGGGGCAGGGGTAATTCACCCCTCCACTTT.

This clonotype showed up just a few times. The chain has TRBV3-1 and TRBJ2-7; the match to TRBD1 covers 9 bases. Per the germline V gene, CDR1 is LGHDT and CDR2 is YNNKEL (reference sequence). V lost 1 base to trimming and J lost 5 bases; unmatched junction nucleotides: 3. This CDR3 has 14 residues. CDR3: CASSQVQGANEQYF. In DNA, the CDR3 is TGTGCCAGCAGCCAAGTACAGGGGGCCAACGAGCAGTACTTC.

This chain uses TRBV6-5 with TRBJ2-5, with 7 bases that match TRBD2. The V and J ends lost 6 bases and 5 bases, in that order; junction bases with no gene match: 12. The CDR3 has 15 amino acids. CDR1 is MNHEY and CDR2 is SVGAGI in the germline V gene. As DNA, the CDR3 is TGTGCCAGCAGGCCTTCTAGCGGCCCGACGGAGACCCAGTACTTC. It translates to CASRPSSGPTETQYF.

J is TRBJ2-1 and V is TRBV21-1; the D call in the table, TRBD2, was not verified against the DNA. TRBV21-1 is a pseudogene locus. The CDR3 spans 17 residues. The CDR3 sequence: CASSTTSGVSSYNEQFF. In DNA form, the CDR3 reads TGTGCCAGCAGCACGACTAGCGGGGTGAGCTCCTACAATGAGCAGTTCTTC.

This clonotype was picked up a small number of times. V and J are TRBV20-1 and TRBJ2-7; D call uncertain. CDR3 length: 13 residues. The germline V and J ends were trimmed by 6 bases and 3 bases, with 15 bases remaining between them. The germline V gene encodes CDR1 DFQATT and CDR2 SNEGSKA (reference sequence). Here the CDR3 reads CSASHSVDYEQYF. In DNA form, the CDR3 reads TGCAGTGCCTCCCATTCGGTAGACTACGAGCAGTACTTC.

The count of this clonotype is one. This chain connects TRBV5-1 to TRBJ2-3; possibly TRBD1 for D (7 bases). The V gene's germline CDR1 is SGHRS and CDR2 YFSETQ. The CDR3 consists of 14 residues. Trimming took 5 bases from V and 3 from J, leaving 13 bases between them. DNA of the CDR3: TGCGCCAGCAGACAACAGGGGAGGACAGATACGCAGTATTTT. This gives the protein CASRQQGRTDTQYF.

This clonotype was detected a few times. This chain links TRBV29-1 with TRBJ1-1; D is perhaps TRBD1 (5 bases). The V and J ends lost 2 bases and 0 bases respectively, with 7 bases between them. CDR3 length equals 13 residues. Germline lookup yields CDR1 SQVTM and CDR2 ANQGSEA. The CDR3 loop reads CSVERQLNTEAFF. CDR3 DNA sequence: TGCAGCGTTGAACGACAGCTGAACACTGAAGCTTTCTTT.

The V call is TRBV12-3 or TRBV12-4, the J call TRBJ1-5, with D possibly matching TRBD1 (5 bases). This CDR3 spans 12 amino acids. The germline V and J ends were trimmed by 4 bases and 15 bases, with 16 bases remaining between them. The CDR3 bases are TGTGCCAGCAGTTCGGGGGACCGTAAGCGGCATTTT. Protein sequence: CASSSGDRKRHF.

Remarks on this clonotype: Since the CDR3 does not end with the conserved phenylalanine or tryptophan, this likely comes from a read error. The DNA is left out, because the CDR3 cannot be placed on it with certainty; the CDR3 is given as TCRdb lists it. The chain uses TRBV12-3 or TRBV12-4 and TRBJ2-3. With termini counted, the CDR3 has 13 amino acids. This chain's CDR3 is CASSSLSTDTQDL.

By sample fraction, this clonotype is medium-sized. The rearrangement uses TRBV7-2 and TRBJ2-1; D call uncertain. Per the germline V gene, CDR1 is SGHTA and CDR2 is FQGNSA. The V gene lost 1 base and the J gene lost 5 bases, with 6 bases spanning the gap. The length of the CDR3 is 13 residues. The CDR3 DNA sequence: TGTGCCAGCAGCTTAGATGCGGACAATGAGCAGTTCTTC. It encodes CASSLDADNEQFF.

The J gene is TRBJ2-2, the V gene TRBV24-1; 7 bases are a match to TRBD1. Per the germline V gene, CDR1 is KGHDR and CDR2 is SFDVKD. Trimming took 10 bases from V and 2 from J; bases not matched to a gene: 6. CDR3 size: 14 residues. CDR3 DNA sequence: TGTGCCACTAGGAAGGGGGCCAACACCGGGGAGCTGTTTTTT. Protein sequence: CATRKGANTGELFF.

This chain uses TRBV2 with TRBJ1-4; 7 bases map to TRBD1. V lost 8 bases to trimming and J lost 6 bases; unmatched junction nucleotides: 6. The germline CDR1 and CDR2 sequences are SNHLY and FYNNEI. The CDR3 has 13 residues. CDR3: CASCGTAYEKLFF. CDR3 sequence (DNA): TGTGCCAGCTGCGGGACAGCCTATGAAAAACTGTTTTTT.

This clonotype was counted a few times. The chain joins TRBV11-2 to TRBJ2-5, with D maybe TRBD2 (6 bases). Per germline, CDR1 SGHAT and CDR2 FQNNGV. CDR3 size: 14 residues. With 1 base removed from V and 5 bases from J, the gap between germline ends came to 11 bases. The CDR3 DNA reads as TGTGCCAGCAGCTTAGGGAGGGAGTGGGAGACCCAGTACTTC. Its translation: CASSLGREWETQYF. Based on the CDR3 plus reference TRBV11-2 and TRBJ2-5, the full variable domain is EAGVAQSPRYKIIEKRQSVAFWCNPISGHATLYWYQQILGQGPKLLIQFQNNGVVDDSQLPKDRFSAERLKGVDSTLKIQPAKLEDSAVYLCASSLGREWETQYFGPGTRLLVL.

This clonotype was recorded at least ten times. The J gene is TRBJ2-1, the V gene TRBV7-9; 8 bases align to TRBD1. This CDR3 region has 16 residues. Trimming took 4 bases from V and 3 from J; bases not matched to a gene: 8. CDR1 and CDR2 (germline): SEHNR, FQNEAQ (reference sequence). The CDR3 sequence is CASSYRGSGDYNEQFF. DNA of the CDR3: TGTGCCAGCAGCTACAGGGGGAGTGGGGACTACAATGAGCAGTTCTTC.

In its sample, this clonotype was seen many times. The rearrangement joins TRBV5-1 to TRBJ2-2, with D perhaps TRBD1 or TRBD2 (5 bases each). V shed 0 bases and J shed 4 bases, with 16 bases lying between them. The CDR3 is 17 amino acids. The V gene's germline CDR1 is SGHRS and CDR2 YFSETQ. CDR3 sequence (DNA): TGCGCCAGCAGCTTGGGTTCCCGAACTGGGGGCACCGGGGAGCTGTTTTTT. Amino acids: CASSLGSRTGGTGELFF.